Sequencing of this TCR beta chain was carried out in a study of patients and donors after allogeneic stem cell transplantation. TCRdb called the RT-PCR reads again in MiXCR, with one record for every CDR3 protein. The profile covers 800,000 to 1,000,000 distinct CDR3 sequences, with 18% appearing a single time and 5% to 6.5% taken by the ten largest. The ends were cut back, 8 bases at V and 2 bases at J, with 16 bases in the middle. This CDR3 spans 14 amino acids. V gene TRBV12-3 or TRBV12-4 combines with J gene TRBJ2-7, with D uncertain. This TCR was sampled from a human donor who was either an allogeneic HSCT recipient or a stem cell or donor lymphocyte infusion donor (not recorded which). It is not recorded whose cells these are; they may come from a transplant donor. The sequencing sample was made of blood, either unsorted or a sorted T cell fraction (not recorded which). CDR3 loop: CASQITGPPYEQYF. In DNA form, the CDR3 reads TGTGCCAGCCAAATAACGGGCCCTCCCTACGAGCAGTACTTC.